The 7 T cell receptor beta chains below come from one sample, sequenced in a study of T cell repertoires in cytomegalovirus infection. No antigen has been identified for these receptors. TCRdb reprocessed the reads via MiXCR and lists one record per CDR3 protein. The sample records around 340,000 distinct CDR3 sequences, about 27% being singletons. This specimen was cultured PBMCs, taken from culture after CMV antigen stimulation. The source is a human donor in good health (CMV status not recorded). Some clones in this sample may be carry-over from other donors' samples.

This chain joins TRBV7-3 and TRBJ2-3; tentatively, D is TRBD1 or TRBD2 (6 bases each). Trimming took 6 bases from V and 0 from J, leaving 10 bases between them. The CDR3 is 14 residues long. Germline CDR1 SGHTA, CDR2 FQGTGA. Written as DNA, the CDR3 is TGTGCCAGCAGAGGGGGGATTAGCACAGATACGCAGTATTTT. This gives the protein CASRGGISTDTQYF.

This clonotype showed up just a few times. The chain employs TRBV7-6 and TRBJ1-1, with unresolved D. Per the germline V gene, CDR1 is SGHVS and CDR2 is FNYEAQ. V was clipped by 6 bases and J by 1 base, with 9 bases between them. CDR3 length: 13 amino acids. CDR3 nucleotides: TGTGCCAGCAGTAACCAGCCGAACACTGAAGCTTTCTTT. Its protein is CASSNQPNTEAFF.

Many counts were recorded for this clonotype. V gene TRBV11-2 combines with J gene TRBJ2-3, with D perhaps TRBD1 (5 bases). Germline loops: CDR1 SGHAT, CDR2 FQNNGV. The CDR3 has 13 amino acids. Trimming stripped 1 base from V and 5 bases from J, with 7 bases between. The CDR3 nucleotides read TGTGCCAGCAGCTTAGCGACAGAAGATACGCAGTATTTT. It encodes CASSLATEDTQYF.

This clonotype was found a few times. A read error may produce the germline difference seen at one junction end. This chain joins TRBV7-6 and TRBJ1-1; TRBD1 agrees at 9 bases. The CDR3 sequence is 16 residues long. Germline V lookup: CDR1 SGHVS, CDR2 FNYEAQ. The CDR3 bases are TGTGCCACCAGCAAGACTCGGGACAGGGTGAACACTGAAGCTTTCTTT. Translation: CATSKTRDRVNTEAFF.

V is TRBV2 and J is TRBJ2-7, with D possibly TRBD1 on 6 matching bases. This CDR3 region has 13 residues. CDR1 is SNHLY, CDR2 FYNNEI, per germline. The V gene lost 6 bases and the J gene lost 6 bases, with 15 bases spanning the gap. The CDR3 bases are TGTGCCAGCAGATGGGAACAGGGTGGCGAGCAGTACTTC. Protein product: CASRWEQGGEQYF.

V gene TRBV29-1 combines with J gene TRBJ1-5; D remains unclear. Trimming shortened V by 5 bases and J by 0 bases, and 11 bases separated the two germline ends. Germline V CDR1 and CDR2: SQVTM, ANQGSEA. The CDR3 extends over 14 amino acids. In DNA, the CDR3 is TGCAGCGTTCGGGAGGACTATAGCAATCAGCCCCAGCATTTT. It is translated as CSVREDYSNQPQHF.

The rearrangement joins TRBV9 to TRBJ1-2, with TRBD1 matching 11 bases. The CDR3 runs 14 residues. V shed 0 bases, J shed 7 bases, and the junction held 2 bases outside the gene matches. Germline lookup yields CDR1 SGDLS and CDR2 YYNGEE. CDR3 nucleotide sequence: TGTGCCAGCAGCGTAGCCGGGACAGGGGGTGGCTACACCTTC. Amino acid sequence: CASSVAGTGGGYTF. The variable domain in full, with the rest retrieved from reference TRBV9 and TRBJ1-2, is DSGVTQTPKHLITATGQRVTLRCSPRSGDLSVYWYQQSLDQGLQFLIQYYNGEERAKGNILERFSAQQFPDLHSELNLSSLELGDSALYFCASSVAGTGGGYTFGSGTRLTVV.